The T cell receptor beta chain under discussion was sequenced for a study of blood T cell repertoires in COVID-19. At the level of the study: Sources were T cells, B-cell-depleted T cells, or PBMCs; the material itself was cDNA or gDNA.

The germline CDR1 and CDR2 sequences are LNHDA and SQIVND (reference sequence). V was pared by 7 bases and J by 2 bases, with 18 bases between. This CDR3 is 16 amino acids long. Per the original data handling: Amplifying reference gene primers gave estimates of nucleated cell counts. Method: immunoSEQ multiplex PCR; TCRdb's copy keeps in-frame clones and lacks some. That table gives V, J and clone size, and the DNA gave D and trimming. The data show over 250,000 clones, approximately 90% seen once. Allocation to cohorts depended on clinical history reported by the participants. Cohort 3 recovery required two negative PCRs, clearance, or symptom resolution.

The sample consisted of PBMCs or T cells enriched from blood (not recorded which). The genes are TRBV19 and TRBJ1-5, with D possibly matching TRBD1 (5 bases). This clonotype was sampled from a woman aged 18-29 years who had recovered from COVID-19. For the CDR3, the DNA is TGTGCCAGTACCCCAGCTCGGGGGTCCGGCAATCAGCCCCAGCATTTT. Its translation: CASTPARGSGNQPQHF.